This entry lists 2 T cell receptor beta chains sequenced from one sample in a study of post-analysis software for immune sequencing data. Findings and caveats of the study: The five TRBV segments detected at higher frequency in patients than in controls included TRBV5-6, TRBV5-1 and TRBV20-1.

Researchers reported that TCR beta cDNA libraries carried unique molecular identifiers. From the PCR reads, TCRdb called clonotypes with MiXCR, one entry per CDR3 protein. The sample carries hundreds of thousands of distinct CDR3 sequences, approximately 60% recorded once. No antigens are known for them. The source material was blood. These receptors were obtained from a girl aged 2 to 10 with multiple sclerosis.

This clonotype was seen only once. The rearrangement joins TRBV7-9 to TRBJ2-1; D gene unclear. The CDR3 runs to 15 residues. V was shortened by 0 bases and J by 4 bases, with 10 bases between the two germline ends. CDR1 SEHNR and CDR2 FQNEAQ come from the germline V gene (reference sequence). CDR3 in amino acids: CASSLAGRIYNEQFF. In nucleotides, the CDR3 is TGTGCCAGCAGCTTAGCAGGGCGGATTTACAATGAGCAGTTCTTC.

V gene TRBV3-1 combines with J gene TRBJ1-1, with D perhaps TRBD1 (5 bases). Germline V gene lookup returns CDR1 LGHDT and CDR2 YNNKEL (reference sequence). Trimming left V 9 bases short and J 3 bases short, with 14 bases between. There are 13 residues in the CDR3. The CDR3 sequence: CASEGLMDTEAFF. The CDR3 nucleotides read TGTGCCAGTGAGGGACTGATGGACACTGAAGCTTTCTTT.